Following are 4 T cell receptor beta chains from one sample sequenced in a study of blood T cell repertoires in COVID-19. Only in-frame clones appear in the TCRdb table, and some are missing; sequencing was by immunoSEQ multiplex PCR. The sample holds about 200,000 clones, 70% to 90% seen once. The sequenced material came from peripheral blood. The receptors were gathered from a woman aged 80 or over with acute or convalescent COVID-19.

V usage is TRBV7-2 and J usage is TRBJ2-2; no definite D call. V was shortened by 5 bases and J by 1 base, with 11 bases between the two germline ends. The germline gives CDR1 SGHTA, CDR2 FQGNSA. This CDR3 spans 15 amino acids. CDR3 loop: CASSPRGGNTGELFF. CDR3 nucleotides: TGTGCCAGCAGCCCCCGCGGTGGGAACACCGGGGAGCTGTTTTTT.

The J gene is TRBJ2-7, the V gene TRBV3-1 (or the pseudogene TRBV3-2); D is perhaps TRBD2 (6 bases). From germline, CDR1 is LGHDT and CDR2 YNNKEL (reference sequence). This CDR3 is built from 15 residues. Deletions cut 4 bases from V and 2 bases from J, with 15 bases between. CDR3 loop: CASSRKGGGTYEQYF. The CDR3 coding sequence is TGTGCCAGCAGCCGAAAAGGCGGCGGGACCTACGAGCAGTACTTC.

The V call is TRBV7-8, the J call TRBJ1-5; 9 nucleotides match TRBD1. Losses at the gene ends were 5 bases for V and 5 bases for J; bases not matched to a gene: 16. The CDR3 has 18 amino acids. The V gene's germline CDR1 is SGHVS and CDR2 FQNEAQ. CDR3 region: CASSLKKPGQGGYQPQHF. CDR3 DNA: TGTGCCAGCAGCCTAAAGAAGCCGGGACAGGGTGGTTATCAGCCCCAGCATTTT.

V and J are TRBV7-2 and TRBJ1-5, with 8 bases lining up with TRBD1. V lost 5 bases, J lost 9 bases, and 9 bases stayed unmatched. The V gene's germline CDR1 is SGHTA and CDR2 FQGNSA. This CDR3 region has 14 residues. DNA for the CDR3: TGTGCCAGCAGCCCGGACAGGGCGCCGAGGCCCCAGCATTTT. As protein: CASSPDRAPRPQHF.